This TCR beta chain is from a study of blood T cell repertoires in COVID-19. Across the whole study: COVID-19 samples collected from the United States, Italy and Spain covered acute and convalescent phases.

The germline gives CDR1 SGHDT, CDR2 YYEEEE. The CDR3 covers 15 residues. V shed 0 bases and J shed 1 base, with 8 bases lying between them. Original analysis: Researchers report that nucleated cell counts were estimated from reference gene primer amplification. Some clones are missing from TCRdb's copy, which holds only in-frame ones; the method was immunoSEQ multiplex PCR. V and J calls and clone size are given by that table; D and trimming were obtained from the DNA. Of 160,000 or so clones in the sample, 82% were seen once. The receptor's source is a woman in her seventies with acute or convalescent COVID-19. The genes are TRBV5-6 and TRBJ1-5; no firm D call. Sequenced: peripheral blood. The CDR3 is CASSLGGPSNQPQHF. The CDR3 DNA follows: TGTGCCAGCAGCTTGGGAGGGCCGAGCAATCAGCCCCAGCATTTT.